This T cell receptor (beta chain) stems from a study of T cell responses to AZD1222 COVID-19 vaccine. Study details: Second-dose timings of about 4 or about 12 weeks were pooled.

With regard to this clone: Antigen unknown.

Using immunoSEQ multiplex PCR, the repertoire was profiled, and TCRdb retains in-frame clones only, with some absent. Of roughly 98,000 clones listed, 90% to 95% were seen once; the top ten hold about 13%. Study-level results: None of the repertoires were sampled until the peak T cell response had passed. CD4 TCRs associated with vaccination spanned spike, dominating at 160-218 and 743-854.

Germline V gives CDR1 LGHDT, CDR2 YNNKEL (reference sequence). V shed 1 base, J shed 7 bases, and the junction held 6 bases outside the gene matches. The CDR3 has 15 amino acids. This TCR was recovered from an adult in good health. Here the sequenced sample was peripheral blood, taken on day 0 of AZD1222 vaccination. The V call is TRBV3-1 (or the pseudogene TRBV3-2), the J call TRBJ1-3; 8 bases are a match to TRBD1. CDR3: CASSQGTGSRNTIYF. The CDR3 bases are TGTGCCAGCAGCCAAGGGACAGGGAGTCGTAACACCATATATTTT.